The T cell receptor beta chain described here comes from a study of T cell repertoires in cytomegalovirus infection. About the research overall: Indicated by public TCR beta signatures were CMV infection and matching HLA type.

From the reads, TCRdb called clonotypes with MiXCR, one entry per CDR3 protein. The sample yields approximately 750,000 distinct CDR3 sequences, 35% seen once. Study-level points and caveats: The ex vivo response showed dominance by HLA-C-restricted CMV-specific TCR beta clonotypes. There were carriers of CMV plus the relevant HLA, and cumulative public TCR beta family frequency identified them.

The CDR3 has 15 amino acids. About this clonotype itself: Its specificity is not known. The germline gene is not matched at one end of the junction; a read error may be the cause.

This TCR came from a human donor in good health (CMV status not recorded). Some clones in this sample may be carry-over from other donors' samples. The sample comprised PBMCs. This chain links TRBV12-3 or TRBV12-4 with TRBJ2-1; D is ambiguous. CDR3 in amino acids: CASSLTRTSYNEKFF. The DNA of the CDR3 is TGTGCCAGCAGTTTGACACGAACCTCCTACAATGAGAAGTTCTTC.